The clone carrying this T cell receptor beta chain was found a few times. Its antigen is undetermined. The TCRbeta library incorporated unique molecular identifiers. In TCRdb, the PCR reads were re-called with MiXCR into one record per CDR3 protein. The sample has 800,000 to 1,000,000 distinct CDR3 sequences, about 29% seen once. This sample was taken from a study of T-cell reconstitution after alpha-beta-depleted transplantation in children. Notes on the study in general: At one year after transplant, newly produced T cells mostly accounted for T-cell counts and diversity. About two months after transplant, alpha-beta T cells reportedly came from several hundred expanded graft clones.

The receptor comes from a boy in the first two years of life who had a stem cell transplant for SCID, so the T cells may come from the graft donor. This material consisted of PBMCs, mostly from graft donor cells, taken 360 days after TCRalphabeta/CD19-depleted stem cell transplant.

Here the CDR3 reads CASSPLDGSYEQYF. CDR3 sequence (DNA): TGTGCCAGCAGCCCACTGGACGGCTCCTACGAGCAGTACTTC. The J gene is TRBJ2-7, the V gene TRBV6-1; D call uncertain. The CDR3 totals 14 residues. V lost 6 bases, J lost 0 bases, and 12 bases lay in between. The germline V gene has CDR1 MNHNS and CDR2 SASEGT.